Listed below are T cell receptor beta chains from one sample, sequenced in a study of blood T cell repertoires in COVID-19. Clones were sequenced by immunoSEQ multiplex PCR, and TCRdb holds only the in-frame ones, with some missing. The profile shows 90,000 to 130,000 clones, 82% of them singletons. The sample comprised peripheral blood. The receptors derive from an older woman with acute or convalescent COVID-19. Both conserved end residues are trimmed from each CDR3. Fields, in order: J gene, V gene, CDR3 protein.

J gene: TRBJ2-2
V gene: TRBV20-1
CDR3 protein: SASGMSGANTGELF

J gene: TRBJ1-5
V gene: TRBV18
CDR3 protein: ASSSSDSQPQH

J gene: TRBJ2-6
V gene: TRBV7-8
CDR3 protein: ASRPDRLGESGANVLT

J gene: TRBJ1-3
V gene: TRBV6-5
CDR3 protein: ASIQPGGGNTIY

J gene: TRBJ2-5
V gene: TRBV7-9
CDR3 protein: ASSFRETQY

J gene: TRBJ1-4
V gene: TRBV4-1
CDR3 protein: ASTNNGQGIDEKLF

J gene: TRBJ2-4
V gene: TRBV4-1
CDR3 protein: ASSRQGAEAKNIQY

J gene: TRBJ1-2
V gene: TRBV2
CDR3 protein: ASSDDRGPYYGYT

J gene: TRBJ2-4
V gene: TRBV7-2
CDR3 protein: ASSPGGQGGYIQY

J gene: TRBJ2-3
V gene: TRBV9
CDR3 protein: ASSGIRGGVRDTQY

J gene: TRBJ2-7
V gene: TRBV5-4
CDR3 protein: ASSRNSGGVDEQY

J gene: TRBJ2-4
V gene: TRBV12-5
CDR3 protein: ASGQQGTKNIQY

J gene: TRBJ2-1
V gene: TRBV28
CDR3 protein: ASTPPRVGSYNEQF

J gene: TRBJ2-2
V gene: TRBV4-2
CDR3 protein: ASSPAGLAGHTGELF

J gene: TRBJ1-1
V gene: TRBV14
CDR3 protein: ASSPLQGNYDTEAF

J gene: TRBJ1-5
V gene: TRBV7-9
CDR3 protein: ASSLGYGTDSNQPQH

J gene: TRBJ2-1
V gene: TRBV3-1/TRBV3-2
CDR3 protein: ASSQEITYDEQF

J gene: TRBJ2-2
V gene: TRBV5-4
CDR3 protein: ASSERQGANTGELF

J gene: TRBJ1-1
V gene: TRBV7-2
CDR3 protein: ASTKGGQGGTEAF

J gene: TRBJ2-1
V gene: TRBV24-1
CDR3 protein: ATSDPPGWNEQF

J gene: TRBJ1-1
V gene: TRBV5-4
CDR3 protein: ASSQGVGNTEAF

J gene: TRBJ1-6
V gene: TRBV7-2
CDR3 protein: ASSFGQGISPLH

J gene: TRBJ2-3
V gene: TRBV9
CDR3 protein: ASSVGGAGGTDTQY

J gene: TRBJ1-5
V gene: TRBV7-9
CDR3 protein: ASSLVGRGLNQPQH

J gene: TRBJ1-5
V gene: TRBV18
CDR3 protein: ASSPSQEVGQPQH

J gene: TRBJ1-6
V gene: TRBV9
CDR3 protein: ASTSREVPGSPLH

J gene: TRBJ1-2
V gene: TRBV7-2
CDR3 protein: ASSLVRQGDGYT

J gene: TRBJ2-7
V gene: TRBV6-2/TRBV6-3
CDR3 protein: ASSYEKEQY

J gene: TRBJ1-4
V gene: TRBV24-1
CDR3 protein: ATSDTHDARRQGADEKLF